The 27 T cell receptor beta chains reported below all come from one sample, sequenced in a study of graft-versus-host responses after intestinal transplantation. This table comes from immunoSEQ multiplex PCR, and its TCRdb copy is limited to in-frame clones, with some not included. In the table there are about 83,000 clones, approximately 88% of which are singletons. Their target antigens are unknown. Specimen: unstimulated CD4+ T cells sorted from spleen or lymph node cells, collected before intestinal transplant. The receptors shown here come from a human donor who received an intestinal transplant.

V usage is TRBV7-8 and J usage is TRBJ2-1; D gene unclear. Germline CDR1 and CDR2: SGHVS and FQNEAQ. Trimming stripped 0 bases from V and 6 bases from J, with 6 bases between. The CDR3 spans 13 residues. The CDR3 nucleotides are TGTGCCAGCAGCTTAGCCTCTCCCAATGAGCAGTTCTTC. Residues: CASSLASPNEQFF.

There are a few counts of this clone. V gene TRBV28 combines with J gene TRBJ2-7; 8 bases map to TRBD2. Looked up from germline, CDR1 is MDHEN and CDR2 is SYDVKM. The CDR3 length is 15 residues. The J segment lost 3 bases and the V segment lost 4 bases, leaving 8 bases of the junction unmatched. The CDR3 DNA is TGTGCCAGCAGTTCGCCGGGACTAGAGAGCTACGAGCAGTACTTC. Translating gives CASSSPGLESYEQYF.

The chain uses TRBV28 and TRBJ1-5, with 7 bases identical to TRBD1. V lost 2 bases and J lost 10; bases outside the gene matches: 5. CDR1 and CDR2 from the germline V gene are MDHEN and SYDVKM. The CDR3 is made up of 13 amino acids. The CDR3 DNA reads as TGTGCCAGCAGTTTAAGGACAGGCCGTCCCCAGCATTTT. Its translation: CASSLRTGRPQHF.

The chain is built from TRBV7-9 and TRBJ1-5; D gene ambiguous. Germline CDR1 reads SEHNR; CDR2 reads FQNEAQ (reference sequence). This CDR3 is built from 13 residues. The V and J ends lost 1 base and 11 bases respectively, with 12 bases between them. Written as DNA, the CDR3 is TGTGCCAGCAGCTTAGAGGAGGCTTTCGCCCAGCATTTT. This gives the protein CASSLEEAFAQHF.

The chain has TRBV7-3 and TRBJ1-1; possible D gene TRBD1, 5 bases. The CDR3 is made up of 13 amino acids. The V end was cut by 3 bases, the J end by 1 base, with 6 bases between. Germline assignment: CDR1 SGHTA and CDR2 FQGTGA. The CDR3 coding sequence is TGTGCCAGCAGCTTTAGGGGGAACACTGAAGCTTTCTTT. This translates into CASSFRGNTEAFF. The complete variable domain, with remaining parts taken from reference TRBV7-3 and TRBJ1-1, reads GAGVSQTPSNKVTEKGKYVELRCDPISGHTALYWYRQSLGQGPEFLIYFQGTGAADDSGLPNDRFFAVRPEGSVSTLKIQRTERGDSAVYLCASSFRGNTEAFFGQGTRLTVV.

The chain recombines TRBV19 with TRBJ1-2; D is ambiguous. The V end was cut by 3 bases, the J end by 2 bases, with 7 bases between. CDR1 LNHDA and CDR2 SQIVND come from the germline V gene (reference sequence). The CDR3 has 13 amino acids. CDR3 bases: TGTGCCAGTAGTATTCTCCAGAACTATGGCTACACCTTC. It codes for CASSILQNYGYTF.

The chain couples TRBV13 to TRBJ2-5; perhaps TRBD1 as D (6 bases). This CDR3 region has 15 residues. V was cut by 4 bases and J by 2 bases, with 14 bases left in between. CDR1 is PRHDT and CDR2 is FYEKMQ in the germline V gene (reference sequence). This chain's CDR3 is CASSSRQGSQETQYF. The CDR3 bases are TGTGCCAGCAGCTCTAGGCAGGGGAGTCAAGAGACCCAGTACTTC.

The rearrangement links TRBV4-1 to TRBJ1-1; D might be TRBD1 (6 bases). The length of the CDR3 is 17 residues. V lost 0 bases and J 8 bases, leaving 22 bases between the germline ends. Germline V gene lookup returns CDR1 MGHRA and CDR2 YSYEKL. Here the CDR3 DNA reads TGCGCCAGCAGCCAAGATACCGGCACCCCCCAGGGGATCGAAGCTTTCTTT. This codes for CASSQDTGTPQGIEAFF.

CDR3 DNA: TGTGCCACCAGCGGCCCCGGGACTACCTACAATGAGCAGTTCTTC. It encodes CATSGPGTTYNEQFF. The genes are TRBV15 and TRBJ2-1; 7 bases agree with TRBD2. The CDR3 runs 15 residues. The junction had 6 bases not matched to a gene; V was cut back by 5 bases and J by 2 bases. CDR1 and CDR2 (germline): LNHNV, YYDKDF (reference sequence).

The chain combines TRBV30 with TRBJ1-4; D uncertain. Germline V gene lookup returns CDR1 GTSNPN and CDR2 SVGIG (reference sequence). Trimming removed 4 bases from V and 0 bases from J, with 9 bases in between. The CDR3 loop spans 14 amino acids. The DNA of the CDR3 is TGTGCCTGGAAGGCGGATGCAACTAATGAAAAACTGTTTTTT. This sequence encodes CAWKADATNEKLFF.

This rearrangement joins TRBV6-5 to TRBJ1-2; 7 bases line up with TRBD1. V shed 6 bases and J 4 bases; nucleotides not matched to a gene: 5. Per germline, CDR1 MNHEY and CDR2 SVGAGI. The CDR3 consists of 13 residues. DNA of the CDR3: TGTGCCAGCAGCGGGAGGGACAGCTATGGCTACACCTTC. This translates into CASSGRDSYGYTF.

Only one count was recorded for this clone. Written as DNA, the CDR3 is TGTGCCAGCAGTGCACGGGAGAATCAGCCCCAGCATTTT. Translation gives CASSARENQPQHF. V and J are TRBV6-1 and TRBJ1-5; D unclear. The CDR3 runs to 13 residues. V was pared by 4 bases and J by 4 bases, with 8 bases between. Germline V lookup: CDR1 MNHNS, CDR2 SASEGT.

The genes are TRBV6-1 and TRBJ2-1, with 9 positions matching TRBD1. In germline, CDR1 is MNHNS, CDR2 SASEGT. The junction had 6 bases not matched to a gene; V was cut back by 4 bases and J by 8 bases. This CDR3 region has 14 residues. CDR3 nucleotide sequence: TGTGCCAGCAGTGTCGTACAGGGGGCCTATGAGCAGTTCTTC. Encoded protein: CASSVVQGAYEQFF.

This chain connects TRBV5-6 to TRBJ1-1; 10 bases line up with TRBD1. The CDR3 is 14 amino acids. The trim removed 4 bases at V and 7 bases at J, leaving 7 bases unmatched. Germline-derived CDR1 and CDR2 are SGHDT and YYEEEE. This CDR3 reads CASSERTGGIEAFF. The DNA of the CDR3 is TGTGCCAGCAGCGAACGGACAGGGGGTATTGAAGCTTTCTTT.

The count of this clone is one. The chain is built from TRBV4-1 and TRBJ1-4; D is unresolved. The germline gives CDR1 MGHRA, CDR2 YSYEKL. CDR3 length equals 15 residues. Trimming took 0 bases from V and 0 from J, leaving 5 bases between them. CDR3 nucleotide sequence: TGCGCCAGCAGCCAAGATCCTGCAACTAATGAAAAACTGTTTTTT. Translation: CASSQDPATNEKLFF.

The chain is built from TRBV10-3 and TRBJ2-7; a possible D gene is TRBD1 (6 bases). This CDR3 spans 16 amino acids. V shed 10 bases and J shed 0 bases, with 22 bases lying between them. Germline loops: CDR1 ENHRY, CDR2 SYGVKD. CDR3: CATFGGQDRVSYEQYF. The CDR3 DNA reads as TGTGCCACCTTCGGTGGGCAGGACAGAGTCTCCTACGAGCAGTACTTC.

The CDR3 coding sequence is TGTGCCAGCAGTGAAGGCAGGGGGAGCTCCTATAATTCACCCCTCCACTTT. This translates into CASSEGRGSSYNSPLHF. This chain joins TRBV6-1 and TRBJ1-6, with 7 positions matching TRBD1. The germline V gene encodes CDR1 MNHNS and CDR2 SASEGT. The CDR3 spans 17 residues. Losses at the gene ends were 1 base for V and 0 bases for J; bases not matched to a gene: 3.

This chain connects TRBV30 to TRBJ1-1; no reliable D call. The CDR3 loop spans 11 amino acids. CDR1 GTSNPN and CDR2 SVGIG come from the germline V gene (reference sequence). Trimming removed 3 bases at V and 6 bases at J, with 8 bases between. CDR3 loop: CAWRRRPEAFF. The CDR3 DNA is TGTGCCTGGAGGAGGAGGCCTGAAGCTTTCTTT.

The chain has TRBV6-5 and TRBJ2-1; 11 bases are a match to TRBD2. V lost 2 bases to trimming and J lost 4 bases; unmatched junction nucleotides: 1. The CDR3 loop spans 15 amino acids. Germline CDR1 reads MNHEY; CDR2 reads SVGAGI. CDR3 nucleotide sequence: TGTGCCAGCAGTTACGGGACTAGCGGATACAATGAGCAGTTCTTC. This codes for CASSYGTSGYNEQFF.

This chain connects TRBV6-1 to TRBJ2-1; weak D call: TRBD2 (6 bases). With 0 bases removed from V and 6 bases from J, the gap between germline ends came to 18 bases. There are 17 residues in the CDR3. Germline CDR1 is MNHNS and CDR2 is SASEGT. CDR3 DNA sequence: TGTGCCAGCAGTGAAGCGCTTCGCGGGACGACCTCCAATGAGCAGTTCTTC. The encoded protein is CASSEALRGTTSNEQFF.

This rearrangement joins TRBV2 to TRBJ2-5; D not certain. The germline V and J ends were trimmed by 1 base and 2 bases, with 5 bases remaining between them. The CDR3 is made up of 13 amino acids. Germline-derived CDR1 and CDR2 are SNHLY and FYNNEI. The CDR3 reads CASSEERQETQYF. CDR3 DNA sequence: TGTGCCAGCAGTGAAGAGAGACAAGAGACCCAGTACTTC.

Turning to this clone: Other DNA variants within this sample encode the same CDR3. The chain carries TRBV28 and TRBJ1-2, with TRBD1 matching 9 bases. The V and J ends lost 4 bases and 4 bases, in that order; junction bases with no gene match: 4. CDR3 size: 14 residues. CDR1 is MDHEN, CDR2 SYDVKM, per germline. CDR3 region: CASSSGTGSYGYTF. Here the CDR3 DNA reads TGTGCCAGCAGTTCCGGGACAGGGTCCTATGGCTACACCTTC.

In the case of this clone: This may come from a read error, since a much larger clone is one base off. The CDR3, as DNA: TGTGCCAGCAGCTCAGGGGGCACTGAAGCTTTCTTT. Amino acids: CASSSGGTEAFF. The gene calls are TRBV11-3 and TRBJ1-1; 7 bases fit TRBD1. Trimming cost V 4 bases and J 4 bases; bases outside gene matches: 0. Per germline, CDR1 SGHNT and CDR2 YENEEA. CDR3 size: 12 residues.

This chain connects TRBV4-1 to TRBJ1-5; D is unresolved. The V gene's germline CDR1 is MGHRA and CDR2 YSYEKL. This CDR3 has 17 amino acids. Trimming took 1 base from V and 5 from J, leaving 18 bases between them. The CDR3 bases are TGCGCCAGCAGCCAAGTTGGGCGGGCTAGCGGGGATCAGCCCCAGCATTTT. Its protein is CASSQVGRASGDQPQHF.

This clone was recorded once. The chain joins TRBV30 to TRBJ2-2, with D perhaps TRBD2 (5 bases). This CDR3 spans 19 amino acids. The V gene lost 0 bases and the J gene lost 5 bases, with 25 bases spanning the gap. Germline V gene lookup returns CDR1 GTSNPN and CDR2 SVGIG (reference sequence). For the CDR3, the DNA is TGTGCCTGGAGTGTGCGAGGCGGAGGCGGGTCCCGAGGTACCGGGGAGCTGTTTTTT. Translation gives CAWSVRGGGGSRGTGELFF. The whole variable domain, filled in from reference TRBV30 and TRBJ2-2, reads SQTIHQWPATLVQPVGSPLSLECTVEGTSNPNLYWYRQAAGRGLQLLFYSVGIGQISSEVPQNLSASRPQDRQFILSSKKLLLSDSGFYLCAWSVRGGGGSRGTGELFFGEGSRLTVL.

The chain recombines TRBV7-9 with TRBJ2-3, with D perhaps TRBD2 (5 bases). V shed 3 bases and J shed 1 base, with 5 bases lying between them. CDR1 is SEHNR, CDR2 FQNEAQ, per germline (reference sequence). The CDR3 contains 13 residues. The CDR3 sequence is CASSFGGTDTQYF. The CDR3, as DNA: TGTGCCAGCAGCTTCGGGGGCACAGATACGCAGTATTTT.

V and J are TRBV7-6 and TRBJ1-6, with a tentative D call TRBD1 (5 bases). Germline-derived CDR1 and CDR2 are SGHVS and FNYEAQ. The CDR3 totals 16 residues. V gave up 1 base and J gave up 5 bases, with 12 bases separating them. The DNA of the CDR3 is TGTGCCAGCAGCTTAGGGCAGGGCCCCAATAATTCACCCCTCCACTTT. Protein sequence: CASSLGQGPNNSPLHF.